The clone carrying this T cell receptor (beta chain) came up a few times. The data originate from a study of T cells in Graves' hyperthyroidism and ophthalmopathy. Template material for amplifying TCR beta CDR3 regions consisted of RNA transcripts. Primed by the HTBI set, a first-round RT-PCR was run on the TCR CDR3. TCRdb reanalysed the multiplex PCR reads using MiXCR and keeps one entry per CDR3 protein. The table has 360,000 or so distinct CDR3 sequences, roughly 15% seen once. Sequencing was done on a sample of blood. The sequence derives from a woman in her sixties with Graves' ophthalmopathy.

In DNA, the CDR3 is TGTGCCAGCCTCCGGGCATATAATTCACCCCTCCACTTT. The encoded protein is CASLRAYNSPLHF. The chain carries TRBV2 and TRBJ1-6; D is uncertain. Between the trimmed V and J ends, which lost 8 bases and 4 bases, there was a span of 9 bases. Germline loops: CDR1 SNHLY, CDR2 FYNNEI. This CDR3 is 13 amino acids long.